A selection of T cell receptor beta chains follows, all from one sample in a study of CD4+ T cells in melanoma. The protocol was immunoSEQ multiplex PCR, while the TCRdb copy is restricted to in-frame clones and leaves out a portion. The profile shows about 13,000 clones, roughly two thirds of them singletons. What was sequenced was cells from a culture (not recorded whether cultured in vitro). These receptors were collected from a human donor with melanoma. Both conserved end residues are part of each CDR3. D genes are given only for firm matches. Where a row states a size, it is once, few, many or the class of an expanded clone; other rows omit it.

j_call v_call d_call clone_size cdr3_aa cdr3_nt
TRBJ2-3 TRBV5-8 - - CASSLKTSPGYTDTQYF TGTGCCAGCAGCCTTAAGACATCCCCAGGGTATACAGATACGCAGTATTTT
TRBJ1-2 TRBV6-5 - - CASSYSPNNYGYTF TGTGCCAGCAGTTACTCACCGAATAACTATGGCTACACCTTC
TRBJ1-1 TRBV5-6 - few CASSLGRLNTEAFF TGTGCCAGCAGCTTGGGACGGTTGAACACTGAAGCTTTCTTT
TRBJ1-6 TRBV11-2 - - CASSLLSYNSPLHF TGTGCCAGCAGCCTGCTCTCCTATAATTCACCCCTCCACTTT
TRBJ2-7 TRBV7-2 - few CASSPMGAYEQYF TGTGCCAGCAGCCCAATGGGGGCCTACGAGCAGTACTTC
TRBJ1-2 TRBV7-9 TRBD1 - CASSLGDRAARYGYTF TGTGCCAGCAGCTTAGGGGACAGGGCGGCACGCTATGGCTACACCTTC
TRBJ2-3 TRBV2 - - CASAGQPGTDTQYF TGTGCCAGCGCTGGACAACCCGGCACAGATACGCAGTATTTT
TRBJ2-7 TRBV5-1 - - CASSSVFYEQYF TGTGCCAGCAGCTCAGTTTTCTACGAGCAGTACTTC
TRBJ2-1 TRBV29-1 - - CSVGAPGGNEQFF TGCAGCGTCGGAGCCCCCGGAGGGAATGAGCAGTTCTTC
TRBJ1-2 TRBV6-5 TRBD1 - CASSAPGQGFRGYTF TGTGCCAGCAGTGCACCGGGACAGGGGTTTCGTGGCTACACCTTC
TRBJ1-5 TRBV6-4 - - CASTQANQPQHF TGTGCCAGCACGCAGGCCAATCAGCCCCAGCATTTT
TRBJ1-5 TRBV30 - - CAWSVLGRGSNQPQHF TGTGCCTGGAGTGTACTGGGACGGGGTAGCAATCAGCCCCAGCATTTT
TRBJ1-5 TRBV7-2 - - CASSLSYSNQPQHF TGTGCCAGCAGCTTATCCTATAGCAATCAGCCCCAGCATTTT
TRBJ1-1 TRBV2 - few CASSVRKNTEAFF TGTGCCAGCAGTGTTCGGAAGAACACTGAAGCTTTCTTT
TRBJ1-6 TRBV25-1 TRBD1 few CASSDGQGDSSPLHF TGTGCCAGCAGTGATGGACAGGGTGACAGTTCACCCCTCCACTTT
TRBJ2-5 TRBV2 - - CASNIPGPQPGQYF TGTGCCAGCAACATACCGGGACCCCAACCAGGCCAGTACTTC
TRBJ1-2 TRBV30 TRBD1 - CAWKPGQYVPNYGYTF TGTGCCTGGAAACCGGGACAGTACGTCCCTAACTATGGCTACACCTTC
TRBJ1-3 TRBV7-8 - - CASSLDSGNTIYF TGTGCCAGCAGCTTGGACTCTGGAAACACCATATATTTT
TRBJ2-2 TRBV5-5 - - CASSLAPSARLYTGELFF TGTGCCAGCAGCTTGGCCCCCTCTGCCAGACTGTACACCGGGGAGCTGTTTTTT
TRBJ2-3 TRBV6-5 - - CASSRRGGPDTQYF TGTGCCAGCAGCCGAAGGGGGGGTCCAGATACGCAGTATTTT
TRBJ1-4 TRBV18 - - CASSRGANEKLFF TGTGCCAGCTCCCGGGGGGCTAATGAAAAACTGTTTTTT
TRBJ1-2 TRBV19 TRBD1 - CASSKTGTGYGYTF TGTGCCAGTAGCAAAACCGGGACAGGGTATGGCTACACCTTC
TRBJ1-5 TRBV18 - - CASSPSRDFGPQHF TGTGCCAGCTCACCATCCAGGGATTTTGGGCCCCAGCATTTT
TRBJ1-2 TRBV9 - - CASSVGLGAFAYGYTF TGTGCCAGCAGCGTAGGCTTGGGGGCGTTCGCCTATGGCTACACCTTC
TRBJ2-7 TRBV5-1 TRBD2 - CASSLAGGPTYEQYF TGCGCCAGCAGCTTAGCGGGGGGCCCTACCTACGAGCAGTACTTC
TRBJ1-5 TRBV7-8 TRBD1 - CASSLKWASGQGPNNQPQHF TGTGCCAGCAGCTTAAAGTGGGCCTCGGGACAGGGGCCGAACAATCAGCCCCAGCATTTT
TRBJ2-7 TRBV7-8 TRBD2 - CASSAPWISGGDEQYF TGTGCCAGCAGCGCCCCGTGGATTAGCGGGGGAGACGAGCAGTACTTC
TRBJ2-2 TRBV7-3 TRBD2 once CASSPLMTRGRNTGELFF TGTGCCAGCAGCCCACTGATGACCCGCGGGAGGAACACCGGGGAGCTGTTTTTT
TRBJ2-1 TRBV18 TRBD2 few CASSPATGGREQFF TGTGCCAGCTCACCCGCAACGGGGGGGCGCGAGCAGTTCTTC
TRBJ2-1 TRBV5-1 TRBD1 - CASSITGTGINEQFF TGCGCCAGCAGCATTACCGGGACAGGGATTAATGAGCAGTTCTTC
TRBJ2-3 TRBV5-5 - once CASSRAGGTDTQYF TGTGCCAGCAGCAGGGCAGGAGGCACAGATACGCAGTATTTT
TRBJ2-7 TRBV10-3 - - CAISDLQGRFREQYF TGTGCCATCAGCGACCTACAGGGGAGGTTCCGCGAGCAGTACTTC
TRBJ2-5 TRBV19 TRBD1 - CASSRTQGLGTQYF TGTGCCAGTAGTAGAACACAGGGGCTGGGGACCCAGTACTTC
TRBJ2-2 TRBV5-1 TRBD2 few CASSSGLAGGLTGELFF TGCGCCAGCAGCTCGGGACTAGCGGGGGGGCTCACCGGGGAGCTGTTTTTT
TRBJ2-3 TRBV5-1 TRBD2 - CASSSGFLAGGHGDTQYF TGCGCCAGCAGCTCCGGATTCTTAGCGGGGGGGCATGGAGATACGCAGTATTTT
TRBJ1-5 TRBV6-1 TRBD1 - CASQTGAGQPQHF TGTGCCAGCCAAACAGGGGCCGGGCAGCCCCAGCATTTT
TRBJ2-6 TRBV5-1 TRBD1 - CASKAQGAAGANVLTF TGCGCCAGCAAGGCACAGGGGGCGGCCGGGGCCAACGTCCTGACTTTC
TRBJ1-4 TRBV5-4 - - CASSPPGEKLFF TGTGCCAGCAGCCCGCCCGGGGAAAAACTGTTTTTT
TRBJ2-6 TRBV30 TRBD1 - CAWSEGAPYGANVLTF TGTGCCTGGAGTGAGGGGGCGCCATATGGGGCCAACGTCCTGACTTTC
TRBJ1-2 TRBV28 TRBD1 - CASSLSDRRLYGYTF TGTGCCAGCAGTTTATCGGACAGGCGTCTCTATGGCTACACCTTC
TRBJ1-2 TRBV30 TRBD1 - CAWSADRAGYGYTF TGTGCCTGGAGCGCGGACAGGGCCGGCTATGGCTACACCTTC
TRBJ1-1 TRBV5-1 - once CASSPAGREFYTEAFF TGCGCCAGCAGCCCGGCGGGGAGGGAATTCTACACTGAAGCTTTCTTT
TRBJ2-3 TRBV12-5 - - CASRTSTDTQYF TGTGCTAGCAGAACTAGCACAGATACGCAGTATTTT
TRBJ2-4 TRBV29-1 - - CSVGNRAANIQYF TGCAGCGTTGGAAATAGGGCAGCAAACATTCAGTACTTC
TRBJ2-7 TRBV5-6 - - CASSLCRPSPGSCYEQYF TGTGCCAGCAGCTTGTGTCGCCCCTCCCCCGGCAGTTGCTACGAGCAGTACTTC
TRBJ2-5 TRBV5-1 - - CASSYRETQYF TGCGCCAGCAGCTATAGAGAGACCCAGTACTTC
TRBJ2-7 TRBV7-2 - - CASRSLGLGRASSYEQYF TGTGCCAGCAGATCCCTTGGGCTAGGCAGGGCCTCTTCCTACGAGCAGTACTTC
TRBJ1-2 TRBV6-6 - few CASSYSSGQLGVGYTF TGTGCCAGCAGTTACTCGTCGGGACAACTAGGGGTTGGCTACACCTTC
TRBJ2-1 TRBV7-3 TRBD1 - CASSLTGGPYNEQFF TGTGCCAGCAGCCTCACAGGGGGCCCCTACAATGAGCAGTTCTTC
TRBJ1-5 TRBV18 - - CASSPLPGGNQPQHF TGTGCCAGCTCACCACTCCCCGGTGGGAATCAGCCCCAGCATTTT
TRBJ2-3 TRBV11-2 TRBD1 - CASSFRRDRGDTQYF TGTGCCAGCAGCTTCCGCCGGGACAGGGGCGATACGCAGTATTTT
TRBJ1-4 TRBV4-1 - - CASSQVTTAAANEKLFF TGCGCCAGCAGCCAAGTTACGACTGCAGCGGCTAATGAAAAACTGTTTTTT
TRBJ2-1 TRBV2 TRBD2 - CASSTTLGAGGSFSYNEQFF TGTGCCAGCAGTACTACCCTAGGAGCGGGGGGGAGTTTCTCCTACAATGAGCAGTTCTTC
TRBJ1-1 TRBV19 - few CASSIAPDANTEAFF TGTGCCAGTAGTATAGCCCCGGATGCGAACACTGAAGCTTTCTTT
TRBJ2-5 TRBV2 TRBD1 - CASWTGGLETQYF TGTGCCAGCTGGACAGGGGGCTTAGAGACCCAGTACTTC
TRBJ2-7 TRBV2 - few CASSFPLSYEQYF TGTGCCAGCTCGTTCCCGTTGTCCTACGAGCAGTACTTC
TRBJ1-2 TRBV2 - few CASSESGLGGYTF TGTGCCAGCAGTGAGTCGGGATTGGGTGGCTACACCTTC
TRBJ2-7 TRBV5-1 - - CASSISNRAREQYF TGCGCCAGCAGCATTTCGAACAGGGCGAGGGAGCAGTACTTC
TRBJ1-1 TRBV18 - medium-sized CASSPASSAFF TGTGCCAGCTCACCCGCATCTTCCGCTTTCTTT